Each of the 20 T cell receptor beta chains below was sequenced from the same sample in a study of lymphopenia after photon versus proton radiotherapy. TCRdb's table, derived via immunoSEQ multiplex PCR, lists solely in-frame clones and lacks some. The sample consists of 25,000 to 30,000 clones, roughly 85% of them appearing once. Sequenced here: peripheral blood, sampled from a patient treated with photon-based radiotherapy. The receptors were gathered from a man aged 25-45 years with gastric cancer.

This chain uses TRBV4-1 with TRBJ2-7; D could derive from TRBD1 or TRBD2 (5 bases each). V was clipped by 5 bases and J by 2 bases, with 16 bases between them. The CDR3 runs to 15 residues. Germline V CDR1 and CDR2: MGHRA, YSYEKL. CDR3 in DNA: TGCGCCAGCAGCACCCCTGGGACCAAGACCTACGAGCAGTACTTC. Its protein product is CASSTPGTKTYEQYF.

The rearrangement links TRBV6-5 to TRBJ1-2; D is possibly TRBD1 (5 bases). Trimming stripped 10 bases from V and 10 bases from J, with 13 bases between. CDR1 is MNHEY and CDR2 is SVGAGI in the germline V gene. This CDR3 has 10 residues. CDR3 sequence: CATQTDIYTF. CDR3 DNA: TGTGCCACCCAGACAGACATCTACACCTTC.

This clone was counted only a few times. The chain links TRBV7-3 to TRBJ1-1; D gene uncertain. CDR1 SGHTA and CDR2 FQGTGA come from the germline V gene. V dropped 3 bases and J dropped 0 bases, with 8 bases sitting between them. This CDR3 is built from 14 residues. For the CDR3, the DNA is TGTGCCAGCAGCTTTCAGGCGATGAACACTGAAGCTTTCTTT. Translation: CASSFQAMNTEAFF. Drawing the rest from reference TRBV7-3 and TRBJ1-1, the complete variable domain is GAGVSQTPSNKVTEKGKYVELRCDPISGHTALYWYRQSLGQGPEFLIYFQGTGAADDSGLPNDRFFAVRPEGSVSTLKIQRTERGDSAVYLCASSFQAMNTEAFFGQGTRLTVV.

The chain carries TRBV6-5 and TRBJ2-7; D unresolved. From germline, CDR1 is MNHEY and CDR2 SVGAGI. V lost 2 bases to trimming and J lost 2 bases, with 10 bases between them. The CDR3 has 14 amino acids. The CDR3 nucleotides are TGTGCCAGCAGTTACGGATCAGGCACCTACGAGCAGTACTTC. Translated, it gives CASSYGSGTYEQYF.

The chain combines TRBV6-5 with TRBJ1-1, with a possible D match to TRBD1 (5 bases). This CDR3 is 13 amino acids long. Looked up from germline, CDR1 is MNHEY and CDR2 is SVGAGI. V lost 6 bases and J lost 0, with 8 bases in between. The CDR3: CASRDIMNTEAFF. The CDR3 nucleotides read TGTGCCAGCAGGGACATCATGAACACTGAAGCTTTCTTT.

CDR3 bases: TGTGCCAGCAGCATCGGGACTAGCGGGACCTTGGATGAGCAGTTCTTC. Protein sequence: CASSIGTSGTLDEQFF. The rearrangement uses TRBV11-2 and TRBJ2-1; 13 positions match TRBD2. The CDR3 totals 16 residues. Losses at the gene ends were 5 bases for V and 8 bases for J; bases not matched to a gene: 9. Germline V gene lookup returns CDR1 SGHAT and CDR2 FQNNGV.

In its sample, this clone was seen a few times. The rearrangement links TRBV25-1 to TRBJ2-3; D not certain. The length of the CDR3 is 11 residues. Per germline, CDR1 MGHDK and CDR2 SYGVNS. Between the trimmed V and J ends, which lost 6 bases and 5 bases, there was a span of 6 bases. CDR3 coding DNA: TGTGCCAGCAGAAAGGAAGATACGCAGTATTTT. Protein sequence: CASRKEDTQYF.

The chain uses TRBV2 and TRBJ2-5, with D unresolved. The CDR3 is 13 amino acids. The V gene's germline CDR1 is SNHLY and CDR2 FYNNEI. Trimming took off 7 bases at V and 0 bases at J, with 9 bases between the two ends. The CDR3 here is CASIGGYQETQYF. DNA of the CDR3: TGTGCCAGCATTGGTGGGTACCAAGAGACCCAGTACTTC.

The V gene is TRBV6-1, the J gene TRBJ1-6; 10 bases are a match to TRBD1. CDR3 length: 15 amino acids. Trimming took 7 bases from V and 10 from J; bases not matched to a gene: 10. Germline V CDR1 and CDR2: MNHNS, SASEGT. In DNA form, the CDR3 reads TGTGCCAGCAACCTAGCCAGACAGGGGGCGTCACCCCTCCACTTT. Translating gives CASNLARQGASPLHF.

This chain connects TRBV5-1 to TRBJ1-1; D gene ambiguous. The CDR3 covers 15 residues. Trimming pared 0 bases from V and 0 bases from J, leaving 9 bases between. The germline gives CDR1 SGHRS, CDR2 YFSETQ. The CDR3 reads CASSLDSGMNTEAFF. CDR3 in DNA: TGCGCCAGCAGCTTGGATAGCGGGATGAACACTGAAGCTTTCTTT.

This rearrangement joins TRBV27 to TRBJ1-5, with 8 bases lining up with TRBD1. The CDR3 is made up of 14 amino acids. Germline assignment: CDR1 MNHEY and CDR2 SMNVEV (reference sequence). The V and J ends lost 6 bases and 5 bases, in that order; junction bases with no gene match: 6. The CDR3 is CASSNGQGDQPQHF. As DNA, the CDR3 is TGTGCCAGCAGCAACGGACAGGGCGATCAGCCCCAGCATTTT.

This rearrangement joins TRBV28 to TRBJ2-7, with 9 bases identical to TRBD2. Trimming removed 7 bases from V and 6 bases from J; junction bases left unmatched: 10. CDR1 and CDR2 from the germline V gene are MDHEN and SYDVKM. The CDR3 runs to 14 residues. CDR3 region: CASTSPGLAGEQYF. Written as DNA, the CDR3 is TGTGCCAGCACTTCACCGGGACTAGCAGGCGAGCAGTACTTC.

This chain connects TRBV4-2 to TRBJ2-7; D is possibly TRBD2 (5 bases). Trimming took 0 bases from V and 2 from J, leaving 11 bases between them. Germline CDR1 and CDR2: LGHNA and YNFKEQ. The CDR3 runs 15 residues. The CDR3 DNA reads TGTGCCAGCAGCCAAGAATCGGGGAACGCCTACGAGCAGTACTTC. Amino acids: CASSQESGNAYEQYF.

About this clone: The junction and the germline gene differ at one end; a read error may be behind it. The chain carries TRBV6-9 and TRBJ1-5; 7 nucleotides agree with TRBD1. There are 14 residues in the CDR3. Germline-derived CDR1 and CDR2 are MNHGY and SVAAGI. The CDR3: CVSRLRQGWQPQHF. CDR3 nucleotide sequence: TGTGTCAGCAGACTCAGACAGGGTTGGCAGCCCCAGCATTTT.

This sequence joins TRBV4-1 and TRBJ2-7; 7 bases align to TRBD1. This CDR3 spans 15 amino acids. Germline trimming cut 1 base from V and 2 bases from J; bases unmatched to any gene: 5. Germline CDR1 and CDR2: MGHRA and YSYEKL. The CDR3 here is CASSQAGTVTYEQYF. The DNA for the CDR3 is TGCGCCAGCAGCCAAGCCGGGACAGTGACCTACGAGCAGTACTTC.

This clone was detected only a few times. The CDR3 loop is CASSESMLAGVQETQYF. Written as DNA, the CDR3 is TGCGCCAGCAGTGAGTCGATGTTAGCGGGGGTACAAGAGACCCAGTACTTC. This chain uses TRBV10-2 with TRBJ2-5, with TRBD2 matching over 9 bases. CDR3 size: 17 residues. CDR1 and CDR2 (germline): WSHSY, SAAADI. The junction had 7 bases not matched to a gene; V was cut back by 0 bases and J by 2 bases.

The rearrangement joins TRBV5-1 to TRBJ2-2; D is unclear. Trimming shortened V by 0 bases and J by 4 bases, and 7 bases separated the two germline ends. The CDR3 covers 14 residues. The germline CDR1 and CDR2 sequences are SGHRS and YFSETQ. The CDR3 spells CASSLEGITGELFF. CDR3 DNA: TGCGCCAGCAGCTTGGAAGGGATCACCGGGGAGCTGTTTTTT.

The rearrangement joins TRBV7-2 to TRBJ2-3; no reliable D call. Deletions cut 0 bases from V and 5 bases from J, with 3 bases between. The CDR3 spans 12 residues. Germline V gene sequence: CDR1 SGHTA, CDR2 FQGNSA. Written as DNA, the CDR3 is TGTGCCAGCAGCTTAGCGAGAGATACGCAGTATTTT. Translating it yields CASSLARDTQYF.

The chain has TRBV4-1 and TRBJ2-5; D may be TRBD2 (5 bases). The V gene's germline CDR1 is MGHRA and CDR2 YSYEKL. This CDR3 region has 13 residues. V lost 1 base to trimming and J lost 7 bases, with 10 bases between them. CDR3 in amino acids: CASSQASTGTQYF. For the CDR3, the DNA is TGCGCCAGCAGCCAAGCTAGCACCGGGACCCAGTACTTC.

This chain links TRBV14 with TRBJ1-2, with a weak D call TRBD1 (5 bases). The CDR3 has 13 amino acids. Trimming shortened V by 4 bases and J by 5 bases, and 11 bases separated the two germline ends. Looked up from germline, CDR1 is SGHDN and CDR2 is FVKESK. The CDR3 coding sequence is TGTGCCAGCAGCCCCCGGGACTTTTATGGCTACACCTTC. Its protein is CASSPRDFYGYTF.